This TCR beta chain was retrieved from a study of blood T cell repertoires in COVID-19. Study at large: PBMCs, B-cell-depleted T cells, or T cells provided the cDNA or gDNA that made up the material.

Libraries were prepared by immunoSEQ multiplex PCR; TCRdb keeps only in-frame clonotypes and omits some of them. Of 55,000 to 70,000 clones in the sample, more than 75% were seen once. Sequenced sample: peripheral blood. The TCR was taken from a woman aged 18-29 years with acute or convalescent COVID-19.

The CDR3 nucleotides read TGTGCCAGCAGCGCGGGTCCCCTAGCCTACGAGCAGTACTTC. Translated, it gives CASSAGPLAYEQYF. This chain joins TRBV11-2 and TRBJ2-7; the D gene is possibly TRBD2 (5 bases). Trimming left V 5 bases short and J 2 bases short, with 13 bases between. This CDR3 is 14 amino acids long. Looked up from germline, CDR1 is SGHAT and CDR2 is FQNNGV.